Following are 32 T cell receptor beta chains from one sample sequenced in a study of cytomegalovirus exposure and HLA in healthy donors. Use of 60 Vbeta and 13 Jbeta primers characterized the PCR. TCRdb's copy holds only in-frame clones and misses some; the assay was immunoSEQ multiplex PCR. This table has 160,000 or so clones, 70% to 85% appearing once. The sample taken for sequencing was PBMCs. These receptors were collected from a male donor in good health and CMV-seronegative.

The rearrangement links TRBV25-1 to TRBJ2-3; possible D gene TRBD1, 6 bases. Per germline, CDR1 MGHDK and CDR2 SYGVNS. The ends were cut back, 3 bases at V and 3 bases at J, with 7 bases in the middle. The length of the CDR3 is 13 residues. CDR3 DNA: TGTGCCAGCAGTGAGGACAGAACAGATACGCAGTATTTT. Translated: CASSEDRTDTQYF.

A remark on this clone: The sample has other DNA sequences that encode this CDR3 too. The chain has TRBV5-1 and TRBJ2-7, with TRBD1 as a possible D gene (6 bases). CDR1 SGHRS and CDR2 YFSETQ come from the germline V gene. Trimming cost V 5 bases and J 3 bases, with 12 bases left between them. The CDR3 totals 13 residues. CDR3 in DNA: TGCGCCAGCAGTTTCGGACAGAACTACGAGCAGTACTTC. Translating gives CASSFGQNYEQYF.

V and J are TRBV6-4 and TRBJ1-1, with a tentative D call TRBD1 (5 bases). The CDR3 has 12 amino acids. Per the germline V gene, CDR1 is MRHNA and CDR2 is SNTAGT. Between the trimmed V and J ends, which lost 3 bases and 10 bases, there was a span of 12 bases. Here the CDR3 DNA reads TGTGCCAGCAGTGATATCACAGGAAGAGCTTTCTTT. Protein: CASSDITGRAFF.

In DNA form, the CDR3 reads TGTGCCAGCAGCGTCACAGGGGCCACTGAAGCTTTCTTT. Its translation is CASSVTGATEAFF. This chain connects TRBV7-3 to TRBJ1-1; 7 bases map to TRBD1. Losses at the gene ends were 5 bases for V and 4 bases for J; bases not matched to a gene: 4. The length of the CDR3 is 13 residues. CDR1 is SGHTA and CDR2 is FQGTGA in the germline V gene.

The V call is TRBV6-1, the J call TRBJ2-1, with 8 bases lining up with TRBD2. Trimming cost V 6 bases and J 15 bases; bases outside gene matches: 10. Germline CDR1 is MNHNS and CDR2 is SASEGT. The CDR3 is 12 amino acids. The CDR3 bases are TGTGCCAGCAGCTCCCCAGCGGGAGTTCGGTTCTTC. Protein: CASSSPAGVRFF.

The chain employs TRBV28 and TRBJ1-2, with 8 bases identical to TRBD1. The germline V gene encodes CDR1 MDHEN and CDR2 SYDVKM. The CDR3 totals 14 residues. The trim removed 1 base at V and 3 bases at J, leaving 1 base unmatched. The CDR3 here is CASSLYRGDYGYTF. CDR3 nucleotides: TGTGCCAGCAGTTTATACAGGGGGGACTATGGCTACACCTTC.

J is TRBJ2-7 and V is TRBV10-3, with D possibly TRBD2 on 7 matching bases. V lost 6 bases to trimming and J lost 3 bases, with 15 bases between them. CDR1 and CDR2 from the germline V gene are ENHRY and SYGVKD. The CDR3 has 14 residues. The CDR3 nucleotides read TGTGCCATCAGCCAGGGGAGGGGGTTCTACGAGCAGTACTTC. Translated: CAISQGRGFYEQYF.

This clone was seen once. This sequence joins TRBV29-1 and TRBJ2-2, with D tentatively TRBD2 (6 bases). Trimming cost V 6 bases and J 5 bases, with 13 bases left between them. The CDR3 covers 13 residues. Germline CDR1 SQVTM, CDR2 ANQGSEA. For the CDR3, the DNA is TGCAGCGTCCTGTGGGGGGTTACCGGGGAGCTGTTTTTT. It encodes CSVLWGVTGELFF.

This chain uses TRBV2 with TRBJ2-7; D is unclear. Germline CDR1 reads SNHLY; CDR2 reads FYNNEI. Trimming left V 3 bases short and J 2 bases short, with 8 bases between. The length of the CDR3 is 13 residues. CDR3 loop: CASSENIPYEQYF. The CDR3 nucleotides are TGTGCCAGCAGTGAGAACATTCCCTACGAGCAGTACTTC.

This rearrangement joins TRBV11-2 to TRBJ1-1; perhaps TRBD1 as D (6 bases). CDR1 and CDR2 (germline): SGHAT, FQNNGV. CDR3 length: 16 residues. Trimming pared 2 bases from V and 3 bases from J, leaving 16 bases between. CDR3 sequence (DNA): TGTGCCAGCAGCTTAAGATTAGGACAGCTGTACACTGAAGCTTTCTTT. Translation gives CASSLRLGQLYTEAFF.

The genes are TRBV23-1 and TRBJ1-1, with 9 nucleotides matching TRBD1. TRBV23-1 is reported as an ORF; its role is uncertain. Trimming cost V 11 bases and J 5 bases; bases outside gene matches: 18. The CDR3 is 16 amino acids. This chain's CDR3 is CADVKTGGEGRTEAFF. Written as DNA, the CDR3 is TGCGCCGACGTCAAAACAGGGGGCGAGGGGCGTACTGAAGCTTTCTTT.

This chain links TRBV9 with TRBJ2-5; D might be TRBD2 (6 bases). CDR3 size: 14 residues. The V end lost 4 bases, the J end lost 5 bases, and 15 bases lay between the germline ends. Germline CDR1 is SGDLS and CDR2 is YYNGEE. The CDR3 coding sequence is TGTGCCAGCAGCCCACCCGGGGGTGGGGAGACCCAGTACTTC. Residues: CASSPPGGGETQYF.

This CDR3 reads CASMSLPQETQYF. The CDR3 DNA reads TGTGCCAGCATGTCCCTACCCCAAGAGACCCAGTACTTC. V and J are TRBV6-5 and TRBJ2-5, with D hard to call. The length of the CDR3 is 13 residues. Between the trimmed V and J ends, which lost 7 bases and 1 base, there was a span of 10 bases. Germline lookup yields CDR1 MNHEY and CDR2 SVGAGI.

The V call is TRBV5-6, the J call TRBJ2-7; 11 bases map to TRBD1. Per the germline V gene, CDR1 is SGHDT and CDR2 is YYEEEE. The CDR3 runs to 14 residues. V trimming: 3 bases; J trimming: 9 bases; junction bases outside the gene matches: 8. CDR3 region: CASSSGTGGIGQYF. In DNA form, the CDR3 reads TGTGCCAGCAGCTCGGGGACAGGGGGTATCGGGCAGTACTTC.

This chain uses TRBV28 with TRBJ2-2, with 9 nucleotides matching TRBD1. Germline V lookup: CDR1 MDHEN, CDR2 SYDVKM. V shed 7 bases, J shed 5 bases, and the junction held 5 bases outside the gene matches. CDR3 length: 14 residues. CDR3 sequence (DNA): TGTGCCAGCACCACGGGACAGGGAACCGGGGAGCTGTTTTTT. Protein sequence: CASTTGQGTGELFF. The full variable domain, completed using reference TRBV28 and TRBJ2-2, is DVKVTQSSRYLVKRTGEKVFLECVQDMDHENMFWYRQDPGLGLRLIYFSYDVKMKEKGDIPEGYSVSREKKERFSLILESASTNQTSMYLCASTTGQGTGELFFGEGSRLTVL.

V usage is TRBV2 and J usage is TRBJ1-6, with a tentative D call TRBD1 (6 bases). V gave up 6 bases and J gave up 6 bases, with 15 bases separating them. CDR1 and CDR2 (germline): SNHLY, FYNNEI. This CDR3 contains 15 residues. CDR3 nucleotide sequence: TGTGCCAGCAGACCTAATGACAGGAGTAATTCACCCCTCCACTTT. Amino acids: CASRPNDRSNSPLHF.

This clone was found a few times. The CDR3 here is CASSSLVGTTSTDTQYF. Written as DNA, the CDR3 is TGTGCCAGCAGCTCCCTTGTGGGGACTACTAGCACAGATACGCAGTATTTT. The V and J genes are TRBV7-8 and TRBJ2-3; 7 positions match TRBD2. The J segment lost 0 bases and the V segment lost 4 bases, leaving 10 bases of the junction unmatched. CDR3 length: 17 residues. The germline V gene has CDR1 SGHVS and CDR2 FQNEAQ.

The genes are TRBV30 and TRBJ2-1, with D unresolved. This CDR3 has 14 amino acids. Germline V lookup: CDR1 GTSNPN, CDR2 SVGIG (reference sequence). Deletions cut 2 bases from V and 4 bases from J, with 12 bases between. As DNA, the CDR3 is TGTGCCTGGAGTCCCCTCTCCAGGTACAATGAGCAGTTCTTC. This encodes CAWSPLSRYNEQFF.

The CDR3 DNA reads as TGTGCCAGCAGTTCCTTGACCCGGGGAGCTTTCTTT. It is translated as CASSSLTRGAFF. The rearrangement uses TRBV6-1 and TRBJ1-1; the D is unclear. Germline loops: CDR1 MNHNS, CDR2 SASEGT. CDR3 length: 12 amino acids. V gave up 5 bases and J gave up 10 bases, with 14 bases separating them.

DNA for the CDR3: TGTGCCAGCAGCCAAGATCGGGGGGGGGAAAAACTGTTTTTT. Amino acids: CASSQDRGGEKLFF. This chain joins TRBV4-2 and TRBJ1-4; TRBD1 is a possible D gene (5 bases). Trimming shortened V by 0 bases and J by 8 bases, and 10 bases separated the two germline ends. The CDR3 runs to 14 residues. The V gene's germline CDR1 is LGHNA and CDR2 YNFKEQ.

The J gene is TRBJ2-7, the V gene TRBV11-2; D is possibly TRBD1 (5 bases). The CDR3 runs to 14 residues. Germline lookup yields CDR1 SGHAT and CDR2 FQNNGV. Trimming shortened V by 2 bases and J by 2 bases, and 10 bases separated the two germline ends. CDR3 bases: TGTGCCAGCAGCTTAACAGGACCCACCTACGAGCAGTACTTC. This translates into CASSLTGPTYEQYF. The full variable domain, rest sourced from reference TRBV11-2 and TRBJ2-7, is EAGVAQSPRYKIIEKRQSVAFWCNPISGHATLYWYQQILGQGPKLLIQFQNNGVVDDSQLPKDRFSAERLKGVDSTLKIQPAKLEDSAVYLCASSLTGPTYEQYFGPGTRLTVT.

In DNA, the CDR3 is TGTGCCAGTAGTTCCGACAGGGCCCACGAGCAGTACTTC. Protein: CASSSDRAHEQYF. The chain uses TRBV19 and TRBJ2-7, with 7 nucleotides matching TRBD1. The CDR3 extends over 13 amino acids. V lost 5 bases, J lost 5 bases, and 6 bases stayed unmatched. Germline assignment: CDR1 LNHDA and CDR2 SQIVND (reference sequence).

The CDR3 here is CASSATGVGNTIYF. DNA of the CDR3: TGTGCCAGTAGCGCGACAGGGGTTGGAAACACCATATATTTT. The V call is TRBV19, the J call TRBJ1-3, with 8 bases matching TRBD1. Germline trimming cut 6 bases from V and 3 bases from J; bases unmatched to any gene: 4. The CDR3 contains 14 residues. CDR1 and CDR2 (germline): LNHDA, SQIVND (reference sequence).

This clone has more than one count but fewer than ten. The J gene is TRBJ2-1, the V gene TRBV6-5; TRBD2 might be the D (6 bases). V gave up 2 bases and J gave up 0 bases, with 11 bases separating them. The CDR3 has 16 residues. In germline, CDR1 is MNHEY, CDR2 SVGAGI. The CDR3 DNA reads as TGTGCCAGCAGTTACCTCGCGGGGAGCTCCTACAATGAGCAGTTCTTC. Its protein product is CASSYLAGSSYNEQFF.

This clone showed up just once. Other DNA sequences in this specimen translate into the identical CDR3. This chain uses TRBV30 with TRBJ1-2, with TRBD1 matching 11 bases. The CDR3 covers 13 residues. V was clipped by 8 bases and J by 8 bases; unmatched bases: 10. The V gene's germline CDR1 is GTSNPN and CDR2 SVGIG (reference sequence). The CDR3 region is CAARDRGIRGYTF. The CDR3, as DNA: TGTGCCGCTCGGGACAGGGGGATTCGAGGCTACACCTTC.

This clone showed up just once. In DNA, the CDR3 is TGCGCCAGCAGCTTGGGGGCTGGGGGGGAGACCCAGTACTTC. It yields the protein CASSLGAGGETQYF. J is TRBJ2-5 and V is TRBV5-1; possible D gene TRBD2, 6 bases. Germline CDR1 is SGHRS and CDR2 is YFSETQ. This CDR3 is 14 amino acids long. Trimming took off 0 bases at V and 5 bases at J, with 11 bases between the two ends.

J is TRBJ2-7 and V is TRBV7-9; D gene uncertain. The V end lost 2 bases, the J end lost 6 bases, and 5 bases lay between the germline ends. The germline CDR1 and CDR2 sequences are SEHNR and FQNEAQ (reference sequence). This CDR3 is 11 amino acids long. DNA for the CDR3: TGTGCCAGCAGCTTAAGCTTCGAGCAGTACTTC. This gives the protein CASSLSFEQYF.

This chain's CDR3 is CASSHPGQGSYGYTF. The DNA for the CDR3 is TGCGCCAGCAGCCACCCCGGGCAGGGGTCCTATGGCTACACCTTC. The V call is TRBV4-1, the J call TRBJ1-2; the D gene is possibly TRBD1 (6 bases). The CDR3 is made up of 15 amino acids. V was pared by 3 bases and J by 4 bases, with 15 bases between. Per germline, CDR1 MGHRA and CDR2 YSYEKL.

The V call is TRBV7-6, the J call TRBJ1-3; no reliable D call. CDR1 is SGHVS, CDR2 FNYEAQ, per germline. Trimming shortened V by 3 bases and J by 2 bases, and 11 bases separated the two germline ends. The CDR3 has 15 amino acids. The DNA of the CDR3 is TGTGCCAGCAGCTTTTTCTCAGGCGCTGGAAACACCATATATTTT. Protein: CASSFFSGAGNTIYF.

About this clone: At one end the junction does not follow the germline gene, possibly because of a read error. This chain joins TRBV28 and TRBJ1-2; D possibly corresponds to TRBD1 (5 bases). The length of the CDR3 is 12 residues. Germline CDR1 reads MDHEN; CDR2 reads SYDVKM. The CDR3 bases are TGTGCCAGCAGTTTAGGGTCAGGGATTGGGGTCTTC. Translating gives CASSLGSGIGVF.

The chain joins TRBV27 to TRBJ2-3; TRBD2 matches 11 bases. Germline lookup yields CDR1 MNHEY and CDR2 SMNVEV (reference sequence). The CDR3 loop spans 16 amino acids. The ends lost 0 bases at V and 4 bases at J; junction bases unmatched: 3. The CDR3 bases are TGTGCCAGCAGTTTATCGCTAGCGGGAGGACCAGATACGCAGTATTTT. Residues: CASSLSLAGGPDTQYF.

This clone was observed a handful of times. This sequence joins TRBV5-6 and TRBJ2-2; D not resolved. Deletions cut 2 bases from V and 6 bases from J, with 2 bases between. CDR1 SGHDT and CDR2 YYEEEE come from the germline V gene. The CDR3 spans 11 residues. CDR3 nucleotide sequence: TGTGCCAGCAGCTTCTCCGGGGAGCTGTTTTTT. It specifies CASSFSGELFF.